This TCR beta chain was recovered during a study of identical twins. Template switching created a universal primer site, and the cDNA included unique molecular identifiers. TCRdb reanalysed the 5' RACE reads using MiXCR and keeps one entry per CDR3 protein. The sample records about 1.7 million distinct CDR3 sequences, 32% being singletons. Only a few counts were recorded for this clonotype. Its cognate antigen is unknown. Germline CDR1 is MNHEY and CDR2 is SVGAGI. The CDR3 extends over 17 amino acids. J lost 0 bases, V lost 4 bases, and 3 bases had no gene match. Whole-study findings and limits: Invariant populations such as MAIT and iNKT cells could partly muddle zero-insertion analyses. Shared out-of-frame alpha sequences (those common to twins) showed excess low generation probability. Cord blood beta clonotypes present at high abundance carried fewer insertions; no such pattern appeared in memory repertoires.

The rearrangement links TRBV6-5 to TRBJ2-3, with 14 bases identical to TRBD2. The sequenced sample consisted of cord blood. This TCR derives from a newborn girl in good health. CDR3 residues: CASSWGTSGSSTDTQYF. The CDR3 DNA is TGTGCCAGCAGTTGGGGGACTAGCGGGAGTAGCACAGATACGCAGTATTTT.